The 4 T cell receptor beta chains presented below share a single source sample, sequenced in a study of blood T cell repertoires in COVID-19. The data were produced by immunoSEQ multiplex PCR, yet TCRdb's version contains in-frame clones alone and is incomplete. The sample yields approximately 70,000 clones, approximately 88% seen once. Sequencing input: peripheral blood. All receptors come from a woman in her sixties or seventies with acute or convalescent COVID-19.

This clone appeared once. The CDR3 bases are TGTGCCAGCACCGTCCCCGGAGTAGGTGAGCAGTTCTTC. It codes for CASTVPGVGEQFF. The rearrangement links TRBV12-3 or TRBV12-4 to TRBJ2-1; D is ambiguous. V dropped 7 bases and J dropped 9 bases, with 16 bases sitting between them. The CDR3 has 13 amino acids.

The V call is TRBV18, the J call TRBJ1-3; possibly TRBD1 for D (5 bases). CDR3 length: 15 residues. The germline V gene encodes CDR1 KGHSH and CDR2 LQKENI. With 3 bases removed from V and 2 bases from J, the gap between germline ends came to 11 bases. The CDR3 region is CASSPSTGAGNTIYF. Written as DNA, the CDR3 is TGTGCCAGCTCACCCTCGACGGGGGCTGGAAACACCATATATTTT.

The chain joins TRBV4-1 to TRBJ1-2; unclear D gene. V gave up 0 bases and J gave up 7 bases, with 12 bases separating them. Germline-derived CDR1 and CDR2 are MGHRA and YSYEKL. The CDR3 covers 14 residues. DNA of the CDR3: TGCGCCAGCAGCCAAGACGCGGATTTACGTGGCTACACCTTC. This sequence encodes CASSQDADLRGYTF.

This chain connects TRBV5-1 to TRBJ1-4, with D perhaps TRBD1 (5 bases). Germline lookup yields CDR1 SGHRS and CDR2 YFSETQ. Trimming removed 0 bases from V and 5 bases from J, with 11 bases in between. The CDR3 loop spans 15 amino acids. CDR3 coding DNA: TGCGCCAGCAGCTTGGTGGTGGGGCCGAATGAAAAACTGTTTTTT. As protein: CASSLVVGPNEKLFF.